This T cell receptor beta chain was sequenced during a study of T cells in tuberculosis listed by TCRdb under 2018. Describing the broader study: The study combined CD1B tetramers and high-throughput TCR immunosequencing to characterize T cells specific for the mycobacterial lipid antigen glucose monomycolate (GMM). PBMC from active tuberculosis patients were archived either before standard anti-tuberculosis treatment began or within 7 days of its start. IGRA-negative adolescents, IGRA-positive adolescents with latent tuberculosis and adults with active tuberculosis, about nine per group, were compared in a South African clinical cohort. Here is what the overall study found, with its caveats: Using GEM motif frequencies, a classifier achieved 60% to 70% accuracy, whereas a classifier built on the diverse GMM-specific repertoire got to more than 85% accuracy (AUROC 0.8 to 0.95). The smaller NN-distances were partly driven by shorter CDR3-alpha lengths in active tuberculosis patients, and the difference for TCR-beta did not reach statistical significance. Which clinical samples got chosen depended on the availability of cryopreserved specimens, and the active tuberculosis cases were adults, whereas the controls were adolescents. Compared with IGRA-negative controls, TCR-alpha repertoires from active tuberculosis had smaller mean NN-distances to GMM-specific TCRs, which suggests clonal expansion of these TCRs.

According to the study, the label for this sample's time point signals: new active TB diagnosis, blood taken before or within 7 days of starting treatment. Patients with active tuberculosis were defined as newly diagnosed, HIV-seronegative South African adults aged 18 years or older. Active tuberculosis was confirmed by positive sputum smear microscopy and/or positive M. tuberculosis culture. Unsorted cryopreserved PBMC were immunosequenced, covering on average about 100,000 T cells per clinical donor. The immunoSEQ multiplex PCR assay was used to generate TCR libraries, with TCR-beta and/or TCR-alpha/delta assays applied to each sample. The amplified TCR libraries were sequenced on the Illumina high-throughput platform. The original pipeline was this. Clustering and dimensionality reduction relied on pairwise TCRdist distances among GMM-specific receptors from T cells that were either sorted ex vivo or expanded in vitro. The score assigned to each clinical repertoire was mean NN-distance, meaning the average TCRdist to the nearest 10% of tetramer-positive reference sequences. GEM TCR motif frequency was calculated as the fraction of unique TCRs that matched known GEM sequences in V/J usage and CDR3 length. Linear discriminant analysis with leave-one-out cross-validation, implemented in scikit-learn, was used to classify active tuberculosis. The table was pulled from immuneACCESS by TCRdb, which kept in-frame rearrangements only. Such tables lose some clones; where checked, under half of the loss comes from unresolved V genes, and the rest has no known cause. That table furnishes V, J and clone size, whereas the DNA furnished D and trimming. The sample contains 30,000 or so clones, 92% of them found a single time. 7% of the sample is in the top ten clones.

Concerning this clone itself: It has no known antigen specificity. No much larger clone is present one base from it, and per-base qualities are unavailable.

This clonotype originated in an adult with tuberculosis. Some clones in this sample may be carry-over from other donors' samples. Sequencing was performed on PBMCs, taken at tuberculosis diagnosis.

The DNA reads TGTGCCAGCAGCCGTCAGGCAACTAATGAAAAACTGTTTTTT. The resulting protein is CASSRQATNEKLFF. Recombination joined TRBV6-5 with TRBJ1-4; there is no confident call for the D gene. For CDR1 and CDR2, the germline V gene lists MNHEY and SVGAGI. The CDR3 covers 14 residues, taking in both the cysteine and the phenylalanine. Only the CDR3 part of the read is kept: 42 bases, read in frame from the first base. V loses 6 bases of germline sequence and J loses 0 bases, and the interval between the two ends is 8 bases.